The 3 T cell receptor beta chains below were found in one sample sequenced in a study of radiation and T cells in renal cell carcinoma. The time point: baseline pretreatment blood. Documented treatment: 15 Gy SBRT to primary tumor, nephrectomy 4 weeks later. Using immunoSEQ multiplex PCR, the repertoire was profiled, and TCRdb retains in-frame clones only, with some absent. The sample holds 120,000 to 150,000 clones, approximately 87% seen once. This specimen was blood, taken from a patient whose treatment included radiotherapy and nephrectomy. These receptors originate from a woman in her fifties or sixties with renal cell carcinoma.

The chain is built from TRBV7-2 and TRBJ2-7, with D perhaps TRBD1 (6 bases). CDR1 is SGHTA and CDR2 is FQGNSA in the germline V gene. V lost 3 bases and J lost 1, with 13 bases in between. The length of the CDR3 is 15 residues. CDR3 sequence reads: CASSFRQDSSYEQYF. The CDR3 nucleotides are TGTGCCAGCAGCTTCCGACAGGATTCTTCCTACGAGCAGTACTTC.

The J gene is TRBJ2-3, the V gene TRBV2; TRBD2 matches 15 bases. The junction had 7 bases not matched to a gene; V was cut back by 6 bases and J by 0 bases. CDR3 length: 18 amino acids. Looked up from germline, CDR1 is SNHLY and CDR2 is FYNNEI. The CDR3, as DNA: TGTGCCAGCAGCCCTGGGACTAGCGGGGGGACTAGCACAGATACGCAGTATTTT. Translation gives CASSPGTSGGTSTDTQYF.

The rearrangement joins TRBV27 to TRBJ2-3; maybe TRBD2 (5 bases). Germline CDR1 MNHEY, CDR2 SMNVEV (reference sequence). Trimming cost V 5 bases and J 14 bases, with 20 bases left between them. The CDR3 loop spans 13 amino acids. The CDR3 coding sequence is TGTGCCAGCAGTACCCCCGGGATGAATAGGGTGTATTTT. Translating gives CASSTPGMNRVYF.